Each of the 8 T cell receptor beta chains below was sequenced from the same sample in a study of blood T cell repertoires in COVID-19. Profiled with immunoSEQ multiplex PCR; TCRdb holds only in-frame clones, not every one. The sample carries 60,000 or so clones, about 74% recorded once. The sequenced material came from peripheral blood. These receptors were collected from a woman at least 80 years old with acute or convalescent COVID-19.

This chain connects TRBV19 to TRBJ2-5; TRBD2 might be the D (6 bases). The CDR3 totals 13 residues. In germline, CDR1 is LNHDA, CDR2 SQIVND (reference sequence). Trimming shortened V by 6 bases and J by 1 base, and 9 bases separated the two germline ends. CDR3 protein: CASSGGFQETQYF. CDR3 in DNA: TGTGCCAGTAGCGGAGGGTTCCAAGAGACCCAGTACTTC.

The rearrangement uses TRBV7-2 and TRBJ1-6; possibly TRBD1 for D (6 bases). The V gene lost 1 base and the J gene lost 9 bases, with 13 bases spanning the gap. Germline CDR1 is SGHTA and CDR2 is FQGNSA. CDR3 length: 15 residues. The CDR3 DNA reads as TGTGCCAGCAGCTTAGGGGGGGGACAAAGTTCACCCCTCCACTTT. Translated: CASSLGGGQSSPLHF.

The chain joins TRBV9 to TRBJ2-2; D gene unclear. CDR3 length equals 12 residues. Germline V gene sequence: CDR1 SGDLS, CDR2 YYNGEE. V was trimmed by 0 bases and J by 6 bases, leaving 3 bases between them. CDR3 region: CASSVASGELFF. The CDR3 coding sequence is TGTGCCAGCAGCGTAGCATCCGGGGAGCTGTTTTTT.

The V gene is TRBV4-1, the J gene TRBJ1-2; D call uncertain. V lost 0 bases and J lost 3, with 11 bases in between. Germline V gives CDR1 MGHRA, CDR2 YSYEKL. CDR3 length: 15 amino acids. CDR3 nucleotides: TGCGCCAGCAGCCAAGAATCGGGTACGGACTATGGCTACACCTTC. As protein: CASSQESGTDYGYTF.

DNA of the CDR3: TGTGCCAGCAGCTTGGCCAGGGTGGACACCGGGGAGCTGTTTTTT. Protein sequence: CASSLARVDTGELFF. The chain links TRBV5-4 to TRBJ2-2, with a weak D call TRBD1 (5 bases). Deletions cut 0 bases from V and 3 bases from J, with 9 bases between. This CDR3 has 15 residues. Germline lookup yields CDR1 SGHNT and CDR2 YYREEE (reference sequence).

In its sample, this clone was seen a few times. This rearrangement joins TRBV28 to TRBJ2-7, with TRBD2 matching over 9 bases. V was pared by 5 bases and J by 5 bases, with 10 bases of the junction left unmatched. The CDR3 totals 15 residues. Germline CDR1 MDHEN, CDR2 SYDVKM. CDR3 amino acids: CASSRVAGEGHEQYF. CDR3 in DNA: TGTGCCAGCAGTCGAGTAGCGGGAGAGGGACACGAGCAGTACTTC.

V is TRBV5-1 and J is TRBJ2-5, with 10 bases that match TRBD2. The CDR3 contains 16 residues. The V segment lost 0 bases and the J segment 5 bases; nucleotides outside the gene matches: 7. CDR1 is SGHRS and CDR2 is YFSETQ in the germline V gene. CDR3 residues: CASSLAASGGSETQYF. DNA of the CDR3: TGCGCCAGCAGCTTGGCGGCTAGCGGGGGAAGTGAGACCCAGTACTTC.

V is TRBV4-1 and J is TRBJ1-4; maybe TRBD1 (6 bases). V lost 7 bases, J lost 0 bases, and 12 bases lay in between. The CDR3 contains 15 residues. Germline V gene sequence: CDR1 MGHRA, CDR2 YSYEKL. CDR3 in amino acids: CASTGTLATNEKLFF. The CDR3 DNA sequence: TGCGCCAGCACGGGGACACTTGCAACTAATGAAAAACTGTTTTTT.